This T cell receptor (beta chain) was documented in a study of vaccination and CD4 T cells after COVID-19. Treatment: roughly 10-day PBMC culture with coronavirus spike peptide pools or control peptides (ViraFEST assay). On this clonotype: Its antigen is unknown.

Germline-derived CDR1 and CDR2 are DFQATT and SNEGSKA (reference sequence). This CDR3 comprises 12 residues. Trimming removed 5 bases from V and 2 bases from J, with 10 bases in between. At the Johns Hopkins FTIC core, DNA taken from cultured CD4+ T cells was sequenced by way of the Oncomine TCR Beta short-read assay. MiXCR was run by TCRdb on the PCR reads, yielding one entry per CDR3 protein. The sample contains a few thousand distinct CDR3 sequences, 44% of which appear only once. The sample was CD4+ T cells from blood, cultured in vitro. The receptor comes from a human donor who had recovered from COVID-19. This chain connects TRBV20-1 to TRBJ2-7; the D is unclear. The CDR3 DNA is TGCAGTGCTGCCGACCGGCCCTACGAGCAGTACTTC. Encoded protein: CSAADRPYEQYF.